These 20 T cell receptor beta chains were sequenced from one sample in a study of T cell repertoires and HLA-DP antigens. HeLa cells expressing allogeneic DPB1 restimulated the approximately 15-day-expanded CD4+ cells for approximately 24 h. Retrovirally transduced HeLa cells with HLA-DPA1/DPB1, HLA-DM, invariant chain and CD80 served as stimulators. TCRdb's copy holds only in-frame clones and misses some; the assay was immunoSEQ multiplex PCR. The table has roughly 2,000 clones, 74% seen once. The sequenced material came from CD137- CD4+ T cells from cultured PBMCs. The receptors stem from a man aged 45-60 years in good health and CMV-seronegative.

The chain combines TRBV29-1 with TRBJ1-2; D gene ambiguous. Deletions cut 4 bases from V and 1 base from J, with 10 bases between. The CDR3 extends over 13 amino acids. CDR1 SQVTM and CDR2 ANQGSEA come from the germline V gene. CDR3 sequence reads: CSVAPSHNYGYTF. Written as DNA, the CDR3 is TGCAGCGTTGCCCCGAGCCATAACTATGGCTACACCTTC. Looking up the rest from reference TRBV29-1 and TRBJ1-2 gives the full variable domain: SAVISQKPSRDICQRGTSLTIQCQVDSQVTMMFWYRQQPGQSLTLIATANQGSEATYESGFVIDKFPISRPNLTFSTLTVSNMSPEDSSIYLCSVAPSHNYGYTFGSGTRLTVV.

CDR3 in amino acids: CASSPLLGQGGTEAFF. The DNA of the CDR3 is TGTGCCAGCTCACCTCTACTCGGACAGGGTGGCACTGAAGCTTTCTTT. J is TRBJ1-1 and V is TRBV18, with 8 bases aligning to TRBD1. The CDR3 sequence is 16 residues long. The ends lost 3 bases at V and 4 bases at J; junction bases unmatched: 10. Germline lookup yields CDR1 KGHSH and CDR2 LQKENI.

This clone is labeled as medium-sized. The V call is TRBV11-3, the J call TRBJ1-1; D unresolved. The ends were cut back, 0 bases at V and 5 bases at J, with 7 bases in the middle. The CDR3 loop spans 13 amino acids. Germline CDR1 SGHNT, CDR2 YENEEA. The CDR3 coding sequence is TGTGCCAGCAGCTTAGACGGTAGAACTGAAGCTTTCTTT. Translation: CASSLDGRTEAFF.

This chain joins TRBV30 and TRBJ1-5, with D unresolved. The V and J ends lost 1 base and 0 bases respectively, with 7 bases between them. The CDR3 is made up of 14 amino acids. The germline V gene encodes CDR1 GTSNPN and CDR2 SVGIG (reference sequence). The CDR3 region is CAWSGEVSNQPQHF. The CDR3 coding sequence is TGTGCCTGGAGTGGCGAAGTTAGCAATCAGCCCCAGCATTTT.

This chain links TRBV7-8 with TRBJ1-4, with D possibly being TRBD1 (6 bases). Germline V gene data show CDR1 as SGHVS and CDR2 as FQNEAQ. V lost 3 bases to trimming and J lost 2 bases, with 10 bases between them. CDR3 size: 15 residues. The CDR3 reads CASSFLRGTNEKLFF. The CDR3 nucleotides read TGTGCCAGCAGCTTTTTGAGGGGGACTAATGAAAAACTGTTTTTT.

The V and J genes are TRBV5-6 and TRBJ2-7; D gene unclear. V dropped 4 bases and J dropped 0 bases, with 5 bases sitting between them. This CDR3 spans 12 amino acids. Germline V gene sequence: CDR1 SGHDT, CDR2 YYEEEE. This CDR3 reads CASSRASYEQYF. As DNA, the CDR3 is TGTGCCAGCAGCCGAGCCTCCTACGAGCAGTACTTC.

This chain uses TRBV27 with TRBJ2-1; 9 bases are a match to TRBD1. The CDR3 sequence is 14 residues long. The trim removed 4 bases at V and 5 bases at J, leaving 3 bases unmatched. Germline loops: CDR1 MNHEY, CDR2 SMNVEV (reference sequence). The CDR3, as DNA: TGTGCCAGCAGTTACGGGACAGGGAACAATGAGCAGTTCTTC. Encoded protein: CASSYGTGNNEQFF.

The V call is TRBV6-1, the J call TRBJ2-7; TRBD2 matches at 8 bases. CDR1 MNHNS and CDR2 SASEGT come from the germline V gene. Trimming cost V 7 bases and J 4 bases; bases outside gene matches: 6. This CDR3 region has 13 residues. CDR3 sequence: CASKVSGSYEQYF. In nucleotides, the CDR3 is TGTGCCAGCAAGGTCAGCGGGAGTTACGAGCAGTACTTC.

The rearrangement uses TRBV30 and TRBJ1-3; D remains ambiguous. Germline lookup yields CDR1 GTSNPN and CDR2 SVGIG (reference sequence). The CDR3 is 13 amino acids. The ends were cut back, 5 bases at V and 4 bases at J, with 12 bases in the middle. In nucleotides, the CDR3 is TGTGCCTGGGATAGGCCATTCGGAAACACCATATATTTT. This translates into CAWDRPFGNTIYF.

The CDR3 nucleotides are TGTGCCTGGAGTGTAGGGACAGGTATGGAGCAGTACTTC. It yields the protein CAWSVGTGMEQYF. The chain uses TRBV30 and TRBJ2-7; TRBD1 matches at 8 bases. The CDR3 runs to 13 residues. In germline, CDR1 is GTSNPN, CDR2 SVGIG (reference sequence). With 0 bases clipped from V and 7 bases from J, the junction kept 5 bases outside the gene matches. Drawing the rest from reference TRBV30 and TRBJ2-7, the complete variable domain is SQTIHQWPATLVQPVGSPLSLECTVEGTSNPNLYWYRQAAGRGLQLLFYSVGIGQISSEVPQNLSASRPQDRQFILSSKKLLLSDSGFYLCAWSVGTGMEQYFGPGTRLTVT.

The chain carries TRBV7-2 and TRBJ2-5; D gene uncertain. Germline loops: CDR1 SGHTA, CDR2 FQGNSA. This CDR3 has 14 amino acids. The V gene lost 4 bases and the J gene lost 5 bases, with 14 bases spanning the gap. The CDR3 here is CASSSVFLAETQYF. The DNA of the CDR3 is TGTGCCAGCAGCTCCGTATTCCTCGCGGAGACCCAGTACTTC.

This chain uses TRBV7-9 with TRBJ2-3; possible D gene TRBD2, 7 bases. CDR1 SEHNR and CDR2 FQNEAQ come from the germline V gene (reference sequence). The CDR3 contains 16 residues. Trimming took 4 bases from V and 6 from J, leaving 20 bases between them. The CDR3 spells CASSSPERGGEDTQYF. In DNA, the CDR3 is TGTGCCAGCAGCTCACCCGAGAGGGGGGGGGAGGATACGCAGTATTTT.

The gene calls are TRBV10-3 and TRBJ2-7; 10 nucleotides match TRBD2. Germline V gives CDR1 ENHRY, CDR2 SYGVKD. CDR3 size: 13 residues. The junction had 5 bases not matched to a gene; V was cut back by 6 bases and J by 6 bases. The CDR3 reads CAISGTSAAEQYF. The CDR3 nucleotides are TGTGCCATCAGCGGGACTAGCGCCGCCGAGCAGTACTTC.

This clone appeared a single time. The rearrangement joins TRBV15 to TRBJ2-1; D could derive from TRBD1 or TRBD2 (6 bases each). V was shortened by 3 bases and J by 5 bases, with 26 bases between the two germline ends. Germline-derived CDR1 and CDR2 are LNHNV and YYDKDF (reference sequence). There are 19 residues in the CDR3. CDR3: CATSRSWGRGDTINNEQFF. In DNA form, the CDR3 reads TGTGCCACCAGCAGGTCCTGGGGGCGGGGTGATACCATAAACAATGAGCAGTTCTTC.

The chain joins TRBV7-9 to TRBJ1-3; D gene uncertain. CDR1 is SEHNR and CDR2 is FQNEAQ in the germline V gene (reference sequence). V was shortened by 5 bases and J by 0 bases, with 14 bases between the two germline ends. The CDR3 contains 16 residues. CDR3 protein: CASSAPLALSGNTIYF. CDR3 in DNA: TGTGCCAGCAGCGCCCCTCTCGCCCTCTCTGGAAACACCATATATTTT. Using reference TRBV7-9 and TRBJ1-3 for the parts outside the CDR3, the full variable domain is DTGVSQNPRHKITKRGQNVTFRCDPISEHNRLYWYRQTLGQGPEFLTYFQNEAQLEKSRLLSDRFSAERPKGSFSTLEIQRTEQGDSAMYLCASSAPLALSGNTIYFGEGSWLTVV.

V gene TRBV6-5 combines with J gene TRBJ2-3, with 10 bases that match TRBD2. The germline CDR1 and CDR2 sequences are MNHEY and SVGAGI. The V segment lost 4 bases and the J segment 1 base; nucleotides outside the gene matches: 5. The CDR3 covers 16 residues. This CDR3 reads CASSFASGGRTDTQYF. The CDR3 nucleotides are TGTGCCAGCAGTTTCGCTAGCGGGGGACGCACAGATACGCAGTATTTT.

The chain's CDR3 is CASSLVDRGRNEQFF. The CDR3, as DNA: TGTGCCAGCAGTTTAGTCGACAGGGGTAGGAATGAGCAGTTCTTC. The V call is TRBV6-6, the J call TRBJ2-1; 8 nucleotides line up with TRBD1. The CDR3 totals 15 residues. Trimming at V came to 4 bases and at J to 7 bases, leaving 9 bases not matched to a gene. Germline assignment: CDR1 MNHNY and CDR2 SVGAGI (reference sequence).

The rearrangement links TRBV29-1 to TRBJ2-1; D is possibly TRBD1 (6 bases). The germline gives CDR1 SQVTM, CDR2 ANQGSEA. This CDR3 has 13 residues. V was pared by 3 bases and J by 3 bases, with 9 bases between. The DNA for the CDR3 is TGCAGCGTTGACAGGGGCTACTACAATGAGCAGTTCTTC. Protein product: CSVDRGYYNEQFF.

This clone was counted only a few times. The chain carries TRBV11-1 and TRBJ2-1; tentatively, D is TRBD2 (7 bases). Trimming stripped 2 bases from V and 7 bases from J, with 9 bases between. CDR3 length equals 13 residues. Germline V gene sequence: CDR1 SGHAT, CDR2 FQDESV (reference sequence). The CDR3 DNA reads as TGTGCCAGCAGCTTACGGGGGGCAAATGAGCAGTTCTTC. Its translation: CASSLRGANEQFF.

This chain joins TRBV5-1 and TRBJ2-7, with TRBD1 matching over 7 bases. The CDR3 has 13 residues. V shed 4 bases, J shed 2 bases, and the junction held 3 bases outside the gene matches. The V gene's germline CDR1 is SGHRS and CDR2 YFSETQ. CDR3 nucleotides: TGCGCCAGCAGCCGGGACAGAGCCTACGAGCAGTACTTC. Its translation: CASSRDRAYEQYF. Using reference TRBV5-1 and TRBJ2-7 for the parts outside the CDR3, the full variable domain is KAGVTQTPRYLIKTRGQQVTLSCSPISGHRSVSWYQQTPGQGLQFLFEYFSETQRNKGNFPGRFSGRQFSNSRSEMNVSTLELGDSALYLCASSRDRAYEQYFGPGTRLTVT.